The TCR beta chain described here comes from a study of blood T cells in healthy people across ages. Findings and caveats of the study: Reliance upon unsorted PBMCs precluded definitive naive versus antigen-experienced comparison.

The V segment lost 4 bases and the J segment 2 bases; nucleotides outside the gene matches: 8. Looked up from germline, CDR1 is SGHTA and CDR2 is FQGNSA. The CDR3 length is 16 residues. Total RNA extraction produced at least 5.5 micrograms (per sample) for the study. Together with a sample-barcoded 5' primer, a J-beta primer mix was included in a second PCR lasting about 6 to 11 cycles. Tagging of each cDNA molecule was performed by a template-switch adaptor with 12 random nucleotides. TCRdb fed the 5' RACE reads into MiXCR, producing one record per CDR3 protein. The sample yields about 2 million distinct CDR3 sequences, around 50% seen once. Concerning this clonotype itself: The antigen remains undetermined.

The origin of this receptor is a woman aged 35 to 49 in good health. The specimen was blood. This sequence joins TRBV7-2 and TRBJ2-4, with TRBD1 matching 7 bases. Here the CDR3 reads CASSSDRVGSKNIQYF. The CDR3 DNA follows: TGTGCCAGCAGCTCCGACAGGGTTGGGTCCAAAAACATTCAGTACTTC.